This T cell receptor beta chain was sequenced in a study of shared clonotypes between healthy human individuals. Terminally differentiated effector memory CD45RA+ cells were excluded from the naive CD8 cells, which were CD45RO-negative and positively selected for CCR7. With 7 bases clipped from V and 7 bases from J, the junction kept 13 bases outside the gene matches. This CDR3 has 14 amino acids. Germline-derived CDR1 and CDR2 are SQVTM and ANQGSEA. How the authors handled the data: ImmunoSEQ output lacked quality scores and full-length reads, limiting matched filtering. The data were produced by immunoSEQ multiplex PCR, yet TCRdb's version contains in-frame clones alone and is incomplete. V and J calls and clone size follow that table, whereas D and trimming were derived from the DNA. The data show 560,000 or so clones, roughly 96% seen once.

The receptor's source is a woman aged 25 to 39 in good health. The specimen was naive CD8+ T cells sorted from blood. The chain joins TRBV29-1 to TRBJ2-1; 7 positions match TRBD2. CDR3: CSGAGWEGLNEQFF. The CDR3 bases are TGCAGCGGGGCTGGGTGGGAGGGCCTAAATGAGCAGTTCTTC.